The rows below give T cell receptor beta chains drawn from one sample of a study of glioma-infiltrating T cells after dendritic cell vaccination. The assay was immunoSEQ multiplex PCR, and TCRdb's table has in-frame clones only and misses some. The table lists fewer than 60,000 clones, 89% of them singletons. The specimen comprised blood, sampled after dendritic cell vaccination. The source of these receptors is a human donor with glioblastoma. CDR3s include the opening cysteine and the closing phenylalanine or tryptophan. The order of the fields is CDR3 DNA, CDR3 protein, clone size, V gene, D gene, J gene. D genes are given only for firm matches. Rows may omit the clone size; those that give it use once, few, many or a size class.

DNA: TGTGCCAGCAGTTTTAGCGGACGGGCCCGGTTCGGGGAGCTGTTTTTT
CDR3: CASSFSGRARFGELFF
size: once
V: TRBV27
D: .
J: TRBJ2-2

DNA: TGTGCCACCTCTGCGGCGACCTACGAGCAGTACTTC
CDR3: CATSAATYEQYF
size: .
V: TRBV15
D: .
J: TRBJ2-7

DNA: TGTGCCAGCAGCGTAGACAGGGCTAACTATGGCTACACCTTC
CDR3: CASSVDRANYGYTF
size: .
V: TRBV9
D: .
J: TRBJ1-2

DNA: TGTGCCAGCAGCCACACTAATTACAATGAGCAGTTCTTC
CDR3: CASSHTNYNEQFF
size: .
V: TRBV6-1
D: .
J: TRBJ2-1

DNA: TGCGCCAGCAGCTTAAGGACTACCAACGGGTACGAGCAGTACTTC
CDR3: CASSLRTTNGYEQYF
size: .
V: TRBV5-1
D: .
J: TRBJ2-7

DNA: TGTGCCAGCTCACCTCGGACAGGGGAAGGCTACACCTTC
CDR3: CASSPRTGEGYTF
size: .
V: TRBV18
D: TRBD1
J: TRBJ1-2

DNA: TGTGCCAGCAGCGTTTCCGGGACAGGGGGAGAGACCCAGTACTTC
CDR3: CASSVSGTGGETQYF
size: .
V: TRBV9
D: TRBD1
J: TRBJ2-5

DNA: TGCGCCAGCAGCTCCTCTGGGGACAATAGTGGCAATGAGCAGTTCTTC
CDR3: CASSSSGDNSGNEQFF
size: .
V: TRBV5-1
D: .
J: TRBJ2-1

DNA: TGCGCCAGCAGCCAAGAACTACTCCGGACTACCGAGGCCAAAAACATTCAGTACTTC
CDR3: CASSQELLRTTEAKNIQYF
size: once
V: TRBV4-3
D: .
J: TRBJ2-4

DNA: TGTGCCAGCAGCGTAGAGGACAGGGCTCGATACAATGAGCAGTTCTTC
CDR3: CASSVEDRARYNEQFF
size: .
V: TRBV9
D: TRBD1
J: TRBJ2-1

DNA: TGTGCCAGCAGCGTAGACTCGGGTTTGAACACTGAAGCTTTCTTT
CDR3: CASSVDSGLNTEAFF
size: .
V: TRBV9
D: .
J: TRBJ1-1

DNA: TGTGCCAGCTCACGACAGGCCTCGGGGGAGCAGTACTTC
CDR3: CASSRQASGEQYF
size: .
V: TRBV18
D: .
J: TRBJ2-7

DNA: TGTGCCTGGGACAACACAGGTCGAGATGAGCAGTTCTTC
CDR3: CAWDNTGRDEQFF
size: .
V: TRBV30
D: .
J: TRBJ2-1

DNA: TGTGCCACCAGCAGAGTAGACAGGGTGGGCTCCTACGAGCAGTACTTC
CDR3: CATSRVDRVGSYEQYF
size: .
V: TRBV15
D: TRBD1
J: TRBJ2-7

DNA: TGTGCCAGCAGCGTAACTACTGGAAACACCATATATTTT
CDR3: CASSVTTGNTIYF
size: once
V: TRBV5-4
D: .
J: TRBJ1-3

DNA: TGTGCCAGCAGTTTACGGGGGGGCAAAAACATTCAGTACTTC
CDR3: CASSLRGGKNIQYF
size: .
V: TRBV28
D: TRBD2
J: TRBJ2-4

DNA: TGTGCCAGCAGTTTTGTCGGTGCCTATGGCTACACCTTC
CDR3: CASSFVGAYGYTF
size: .
V: TRBV27
D: .
J: TRBJ1-2

DNA: TGTGCCAGCAGCCCCGGGACAGGGTCCCGGGGGGACGAGCAGTACTTC
CDR3: CASSPGTGSRGDEQYF
size: once
V: TRBV6-4
D: TRBD1
J: TRBJ2-7